This T cell receptor beta chain was sequenced in a study of OX40 agonist ivuxolimab in advanced cancers. Study-level background: Ivuxolimab was a fully human IgG2 agonistic monoclonal antibody targeting the costimulatory receptor OX40 (CD134). Intravenous ivuxolimab was administered to patients every 2 weeks at six dose levels: 0.01, 0.1, 0.3, 1.5, 3 and 10 mg/kg. Of the roughly 50 dose-escalation patients, hepatocellular carcinoma was present in about 19, melanoma in some 15, renal cell carcinoma in 9 and head and neck cancer in 9. In the dose-escalation cohort, more than 75% of patients were male, and the mean age was approximately 64 years, with a range of roughly 23 to 85. Prior anti-PD-1, anti-PD-L1 or anti-CTLA-4 therapy was permitted, and checkpoint inhibitors had been received by under 50% of dose-escalation patients. Partial responses occurred in three dose-escalation patients: two with cutaneous melanoma and one with hepatocellular carcinoma. The purpose of peripheral TCRbeta sequencing was to test whether ivuxolimab changed TCR sequence diversity and led to clonal T-cell expansion. The paper describes the monotherapy dose-escalation part (N = 52 patients) of the phase I trial of ivuxolimab.

Findings and caveats that apply to the study as a whole: The antigen specificity of the clonally expanded peripheral T cells was not determined. At doses of 0.1 to 3.0 mg/kg, clonal expansion of both CD4+ and CD8+ blood T cells was observed from baseline to week 6. Low levels of normalized T-cell clonal expansion were also seen in some patients who did not respond. On average, CD8+ T cells showed more expanded clones than CD4+ T cells after ivuxolimab. In the 0.1-3.0 mg/kg groups, partial responders had among the lowest normalized peripheral clonal expansion, particularly in CD8+ T cells.

The germline V gene encodes CDR1 SEHNR and CDR2 FQNEAQ (reference sequence). V is clipped by 2 bases and J by 1 base, and the sequence between their germline boundaries is 8 bases long. The CDR3 has 14 amino acids, counting the end cysteine and phenylalanine. Only the CDR3 region is kept as DNA, spanning 42 bases read in frame from base 1. In the case of this clone: It has no known antigen specificity. Base qualities are not recorded, but no much larger clone differs from it by a single base.

Patients with autoimmune disease history or receiving systemic immunosuppression were excluded from the trial. In every dose cohort, peripheral blood was drawn for TCR sequencing at baseline, cycle 4 day 1, and cycle 7 day 1. The samples were drawn from a first-in-human, open-label, multicenter phase I dose-escalation trial of ivuxolimab. Adults with locally advanced or metastatic head and neck squamous cell, hepatocellular, melanoma or renal cell carcinoma were enrolled in the trial. Before TCR sequencing, CD4+ and CD8+ T cells were separately sorted from peripheral blood. For sequencing of the TCRbeta CDR3 region, genomic DNA was extracted from the sorted cells. The immunoSEQ Assay was used for sequencing of TCRbeta CDR3 regions. Held by TCRdb, this immuneACCESS table contains in-frame sequences only and omits some clones. Under half of the omission traces to an unresolved V gene where checked; the cause of the rest is unknown. This sample gives some 68,000 clones in total; approximately 89% of them show up just once. Over 2% of the sample lies in the top ten.

The origin of this receptor is an adult with an advanced solid tumor such as melanoma, head and neck, liver or kidney cancer. The chain uses TRBV7-9 and TRBJ2-5; no D gene is confidently identified. The input for sequencing was CD4+ or CD8+ T cells sorted from blood, taken in a trial of the OX40 agonist ivuxolimab. The CDR3 protein is CASSLRGSQETQYF. The nucleotide sequence is given as TGTGCCAGCAGCTTAAGAGGTTCCCAAGAGACCCAGTACTTC.